These 9 T cell receptor beta chains came from one sample sequenced in a study of breast tumors, draining lymph nodes, adjacent tissues. Using its own MiXCR run on the multiplex PCR reads, TCRdb lists one record per CDR3 protein. Among more than 10,000 distinct CDR3 sequences listed, approximately 70% were seen once. Sample: tumor-adjacent breast tissue. These receptors originate from a female donor with breast cancer. Some clones in this sample may be carry-over from other donors' samples.

The genes are TRBV3-1 and TRBJ2-7; D might be TRBD1 or TRBD2, each matching 5 bases. The CDR3 contains 15 residues. The germline CDR1 and CDR2 sequences are LGHDT and YNNKEL (reference sequence). Trimming cost V 5 bases and J 5 bases, with 19 bases left between them. Written as DNA, the CDR3 is TGTGCCAGCAGCGGACAACTAGTGAGCGCCGACGAGCAGTACTTC. It is translated as CASSGQLVSADEQYF.

Notes on this clonotype: Given a much more abundant clone one base away, this may be a read error. The chain links TRBV27 to TRBJ2-2; D not resolved. V lost 6 bases and J 0 bases, leaving 14 bases between the germline ends. The germline gives CDR1 MNHEY, CDR2 SMNVEV (reference sequence). The CDR3 runs to 16 residues. CDR3 region: CASRPPRVSNTGELFF. CDR3 DNA sequence: TGTGCCAGCAGACCCCCCCGGGTTTCGAACACCGGGGAGCTGTTTTTT.

The CDR3 is CASTRGPSYEQYF. The CDR3 nucleotides read TGTGCCAGCACACGGGGTCCGTCCTACGAGCAGTACTTC. The chain couples TRBV6-6 to TRBJ2-7, with D possibly TRBD2 on 5 matching bases. CDR3 length: 13 residues. From germline, CDR1 is MNHNY and CDR2 SVGAGI (reference sequence). V lost 7 bases and J 1 base, leaving 11 bases between the germline ends.

This clonotype is medium-sized by share. This sequence joins TRBV7-2 and TRBJ2-1; D possibly corresponds to TRBD2 (5 bases). CDR3 size: 15 residues. Deletions cut 1 base from V and 4 bases from J, with 11 bases between. Per the germline V gene, CDR1 is SGHTA and CDR2 is FQGNSA. The CDR3 DNA sequence: TGTGCCAGCAGCTTAGGAGCGGCCGTTTACAATGAGCAGTTCTTC. As protein: CASSLGAAVYNEQFF.

V usage is TRBV6-2 or TRBV6-3 and J usage is TRBJ1-2; maybe TRBD1 (6 bases). The germline CDR1 and CDR2 sequences are MNHEY and SVGEGT. V lost 2 bases, J lost 5 bases, and 12 bases lay in between. There are 14 residues in the CDR3. The CDR3 sequence is CASSYAGTLYGYTF. In DNA, the CDR3 is TGTGCCAGCAGTTACGCTGGGACACTGTATGGCTACACCTTC.

Concerning this clonotype itself: One base away lies a much larger clone, so this may be a sequencing read error. V and J are TRBV28 and TRBJ1-3; unclear D gene. Per the germline V gene, CDR1 is MDHEN and CDR2 is SYDVKM. This CDR3 spans 14 amino acids. The ends were cut back, 4 bases at V and 2 bases at J, with 9 bases in the middle. The CDR3 loop is CASSSVHPGNTIYF. CDR3 bases: TGTGCCAGCAGTTCTGTCCACCCTGGAAACACCATATATTTT. Looking up the rest from reference TRBV28 and TRBJ1-3 gives the full variable domain: DVKVTQSSRYLVKRTGEKVFLECVQDMDHENMFWYRQDPGLGLRLIYFSYDVKMKEKGDIPEGYSVSREKKERFSLILESASTNQTSMYLCASSSVHPGNTIYFGEGSWLTVV.

The V and J genes are TRBV5-1 and TRBJ2-1; TRBD2 matches at 8 bases. J was trimmed by 3 bases and V by 7 bases; bases with no gene match: 12. The CDR3 runs 16 residues. Germline V CDR1 and CDR2: SGHRS, YFSETQ. CDR3: CASGAFQRENYNEQFF. In nucleotides, the CDR3 is TGCGCCAGCGGAGCCTTCCAGCGGGAGAACTACAATGAGCAGTTCTTC. The entire variable domain, with the rest obtained from reference TRBV5-1 and TRBJ2-1, is as follows: KAGVTQTPRYLIKTRGQQVTLSCSPISGHRSVSWYQQTPGQGLQFLFEYFSETQRNKGNFPGRFSGRQFSNSRSEMNVSTLELGDSALYLCASGAFQRENYNEQFFGPGTRLTVL.

This chain uses TRBV7-9 with TRBJ2-2; 8 positions agree with TRBD1. Losses at the gene ends were 10 bases for V and 3 bases for J; bases not matched to a gene: 7. There are 14 residues in the CDR3. Germline V lookup: CDR1 SEHNR, CDR2 FQNEAQ (reference sequence). CDR3 nucleotides: TGTGCCAAACAGGACAGGGAGTACACCGGGGAGCTGTTTTTT. Translated: CAKQDREYTGELFF.

The chain couples TRBV7-2 to TRBJ2-7; no clear D gene. The CDR3 runs to 13 residues. V lost 7 bases to trimming and J lost 2 bases, with 12 bases between them. CDR1 and CDR2 from the germline V gene are SGHTA and FQGNSA. The CDR3 loop is CASTLGKAYEQYF. For the CDR3, the DNA is TGTGCCAGCACCTTGGGCAAGGCCTACGAGCAGTACTTC.